What follows are 14 T cell receptor beta chains derived from one specimen sequenced in a study of response to subunit inactivated influenza vaccine. TCRdb fed the RT-PCR reads into MiXCR, producing one record per CDR3 protein. The sample lists around 650,000 distinct CDR3 sequences; roughly 14% were seen once. The sequencing used PBMCs from blood, collected roughly 13 days after vaccination. The receptors originated from a man in his fifties who received an inactivated influenza vaccine.

Only a few counts were recorded for this clonotype. CDR3 DNA sequence: TGTGCCAGCACCCCTCGCCCCTACGAGCAGTACTTC. This codes for CASTPRPYEQYF. This rearrangement joins TRBV12-3 or TRBV12-4 to TRBJ2-7, with D unclear. The CDR3 spans 12 residues. V gave up 7 bases and J gave up 2 bases, with 9 bases separating them.

This clonotype has only a few counts. The chain carries TRBV5-1 and TRBJ1-1; D not certain. The CDR3 is made up of 14 amino acids. Germline V gene data show CDR1 as SGHRS and CDR2 as YFSETQ. The V end was cut by 7 bases, the J end by 0 bases, with 13 bases between. CDR3 in DNA: TGCGCCAGCTCCAGAGGGTCAATGAACACTGAAGCTTTCTTT. Its protein product is CASSRGSMNTEAFF.

This clonotype has a handful of counts. The V and J genes are TRBV20-1 and TRBJ2-2, with 7 bases lining up with TRBD1. The CDR3 consists of 14 residues. The J segment lost 3 bases and the V segment lost 2 bases, leaving 3 bases of the junction unmatched. In germline, CDR1 is DFQATT, CDR2 SNEGSKA (reference sequence). The DNA for the CDR3 is TGCAGTGCTAGACTTAGGGGGCACACCGGGGAGCTGTTTTTT. Translated: CSARLRGHTGELFF.

The CDR3 loop is CSARVLGIYNEQFF. In nucleotides, the CDR3 is TGCAGTGCTAGAGTTCTCGGGATCTACAATGAGCAGTTCTTC. The rearrangement links TRBV20-1 to TRBJ2-1; weak D call: TRBD2 (5 bases). The V end was cut by 1 base, the J end by 3 bases, with 10 bases between. CDR1 and CDR2 (germline): DFQATT, SNEGSKA (reference sequence). This CDR3 spans 14 amino acids.

This clonotype was observed at least ten times. The rearrangement joins TRBV3-1 to TRBJ2-1; D is unclear. V was pared by 1 base and J by 9 bases, with 7 bases between. The germline gives CDR1 LGHDT, CDR2 YNNKEL (reference sequence). The CDR3 has 12 amino acids. The CDR3 nucleotides are TGTGCCAGCAGCCAAGTTCCGGCTGAGCAGTTCTTC. This sequence encodes CASSQVPAEQFF.

The chain carries TRBV4-3 and TRBJ1-4, with a weak D call TRBD1 (5 bases). This CDR3 spans 16 amino acids. Germline lookup yields CDR1 LGHNA and CDR2 YSLEER. The V end was cut by 1 base, the J end by 10 bases, with 19 bases between. The CDR3 is CASSQAGTRARGKLFF. CDR3 coding DNA: TGCGCCAGCAGCCAAGCCGGGACGCGGGCGAGGGGAAAACTGTTTTTT.

The CDR3 DNA sequence: TGCAGTGCTAGAACACCCTTAGTCTACGAGCAGTACTTC. It specifies CSARTPLVYEQYF. V gene TRBV20-1 combines with J gene TRBJ2-7; D uncertain. Trimming pared 2 bases from V and 3 bases from J, leaving 11 bases between. This CDR3 is built from 13 residues. The germline V gene has CDR1 DFQATT and CDR2 SNEGSKA (reference sequence).

The sample holds many counts of this clonotype. The V call is TRBV7-9, the J call TRBJ1-2; D ambiguous. The V gene lost 1 base and the J gene lost 7 bases, with 13 bases spanning the gap. Germline V lookup: CDR1 SEHNR, CDR2 FQNEAQ (reference sequence). CDR3 length: 14 residues. DNA for the CDR3: TGTGCCAGCAGCTTAGGACCGTTGCTCGGTGGCTACACCTTC. Protein: CASSLGPLLGGYTF.

The chain joins TRBV27 to TRBJ1-6, with 8 bases that match TRBD1. CDR1 and CDR2 (germline): MNHEY, SMNVEV (reference sequence). This CDR3 is 16 amino acids long. The J segment lost 6 bases and the V segment lost 4 bases, leaving 8 bases of the junction unmatched. The CDR3 nucleotides read TGTGCCAGCAGTTCAACAGGGGGGAGTAGTAATTCACCCCTCCACTTT. Its protein is CASSSTGGSSNSPLHF.

The rearrangement uses TRBV24-1 and TRBJ2-3; D remains unclear. The germline CDR1 and CDR2 sequences are KGHDR and SFDVKD. V was pared by 0 bases and J by 11 bases, with 11 bases between. The CDR3 extends over 13 amino acids. The CDR3 bases are TGTGCCACCAGTGATTTGCCAGAACTAAGGCAGTATTTT. Its protein is CATSDLPELRQYF.

The rearrangement uses TRBV10-3 and TRBJ2-7, with D perhaps TRBD1 (5 bases). CDR1 ENHRY and CDR2 SYGVKD come from the germline V gene. This CDR3 has 15 residues. V was cut by 1 base and J by 4 bases, with 14 bases left in between. The CDR3 here is CAISEFLTAGYEQYF. The CDR3 DNA follows: TGTGCCATCAGTGAGTTCCTGACGGCAGGGTACGAGCAGTACTTC.

This clonotype has just a few counts. This chain joins TRBV6-2 or TRBV6-3 and TRBJ1-1; 7 positions match TRBD1. The CDR3 contains 15 residues. V lost 7 bases to trimming and J lost 3 bases; unmatched junction nucleotides: 11. The germline gives CDR1 MNHEY, CDR2 SVGEGT. CDR3 sequence: CASTNHPGGDTEAFF. As DNA, the CDR3 is TGTGCCAGCACTAATCACCCAGGGGGTGACACTGAAGCTTTCTTT.

This clonotype was counted only a few times. This chain uses TRBV10-3 with TRBJ2-1; 7 bases agree with TRBD1. Germline V gene lookup returns CDR1 ENHRY and CDR2 SYGVKD. The CDR3 has 13 residues. With 5 bases clipped from V and 7 bases from J, the junction kept 5 bases outside the gene matches. The CDR3, as DNA: TGTGCCATCAGTCCCGGGACAGAGAATGAGCAGTTCTTC. It yields the protein CAISPGTENEQFF.

This clonotype has only a few counts. The chain employs TRBV10-3 and TRBJ2-7; TRBD1 agrees at 9 bases. CDR3 size: 15 residues. In germline, CDR1 is ENHRY, CDR2 SYGVKD. The junction had 6 bases not matched to a gene; V was cut back by 4 bases and J by 2 bases. As DNA, the CDR3 is TGTGCCATCAGTGCTGACAGGGGGAATCCCTACGAGCAGTACTTC. Translation gives CAISADRGNPYEQYF.